Listed here are 8 T cell receptor beta chains from one sample, sequenced in a study of PD-1 blockade in classical Hodgkin lymphoma. Every patient had relapsed following autologous stem cell transplantation, and cohorts differed in brentuximab vedotin exposure. TCRdb's table, derived via immunoSEQ multiplex PCR, lists solely in-frame clones and lacks some. The repertoire includes tens of thousands of clones, around 64% of them detected once, and over 15% sits in the top ten. The starting material was peripheral blood mononuclear cells (PBMCs), obtained at baseline. The receptors stem from a human donor with classical Hodgkin lymphoma.

The chain joins TRBV2 to TRBJ1-6; D gene unclear. V shed 3 bases and J shed 3 bases, with 6 bases lying between them. The CDR3 is 14 residues long. Germline CDR1 reads SNHLY; CDR2 reads FYNNEI. The CDR3 is CASSDLVYNSPLHF. CDR3 sequence (DNA): TGTGCCAGCAGTGACTTAGTCTATAATTCACCCCTCCACTTT.

The chain couples TRBV6-5 to TRBJ2-1; D might be TRBD1 (6 bases). V was clipped by 6 bases and J by 6 bases, with 12 bases between them. The CDR3 runs 13 residues. Germline CDR1 reads MNHEY; CDR2 reads SVGAGI. The CDR3, as DNA: TGTGCCAGCAGCACCACAGGGTCCAATGAGCAGTTCTTC. This translates into CASSTTGSNEQFF.

V usage is TRBV7-8 and J usage is TRBJ2-5, with D perhaps TRBD2 (7 bases). Looked up from germline, CDR1 is SGHVS and CDR2 is FQNEAQ. This CDR3 is 16 amino acids long. V lost 2 bases and J lost 2, with 15 bases in between. CDR3: CASSLFGGAGQETQYF. CDR3 DNA: TGTGCCAGCAGCTTATTTGGGGGGGCAGGACAAGAGACCCAGTACTTC. The full variable domain, in which reference TRBV7-8 and TRBJ2-5 provide the parts outside the CDR3, is GAGVSQSPRYKVAKRGQDVALRCDPISGHVSLFWYQQALGQGPEFLTYFQNEAQLDKSGLPSDRFFAERPEGSVSTLKIQRTQQEDSAVYLCASSLFGGAGQETQYFGPGTRLLVL.

The chain links TRBV28 to TRBJ1-1, with a weak D call TRBD1 (6 bases). The germline gives CDR1 MDHEN, CDR2 SYDVKM. V lost 1 base, J lost 3 bases, and 9 bases lay in between. The CDR3 covers 14 residues. CDR3 sequence reads: CASSLLGGYTEAFF. CDR3 nucleotide sequence: TGTGCCAGCAGTTTATTAGGGGGGTACACTGAAGCTTTCTTT.

The V call is TRBV28, the J call TRBJ1-2, with D possibly being TRBD1 (5 bases). The V and J ends lost 10 bases and 7 bases respectively, with 13 bases between them. Germline assignment: CDR1 MDHEN and CDR2 SYDVKM. The CDR3 consists of 11 residues. The CDR3 loop is CAIHAGFGYTF. The CDR3, as DNA: TGTGCCATTCATGCAGGGTTTGGCTACACCTTC.

As for this clone: One end of the junction does not line up with germline, which may come from a read error. The gene calls are TRBV6-5 and TRBJ1-2; maybe TRBD1 (5 bases). Looked up from germline, CDR1 is MNHEY and CDR2 is SVGAGI. This CDR3 has 11 residues. CDR3 amino acids: CASGIQRGYAF. In nucleotides, the CDR3 is TGTGCCAGCGGAATTCAACGGGGCTACGCCTTC.

This chain connects TRBV11-3 to TRBJ2-1, with a tentative D call TRBD2 (5 bases). CDR3 length equals 15 residues. The germline CDR1 and CDR2 sequences are SGHNT and YENEEA. Trimming took off 3 bases at V and 2 bases at J, with 11 bases between the two ends. This CDR3 is CASSFGRAAYNEQFF. The CDR3 DNA reads TGTGCCAGCAGCTTTGGGCGGGCCGCCTACAATGAGCAGTTCTTC.

The rearrangement joins TRBV28 to TRBJ2-6; no firm D call. The germline gives CDR1 MDHEN, CDR2 SYDVKM. This CDR3 contains 16 residues. Trimming removed 2 bases at V and 0 bases at J, with 8 bases between. CDR3 sequence (DNA): TGTGCCAGCAGTTTAGTGGGTCCCTCTGGGGCCAACGTCCTGACTTTC. Translating gives CASSLVGPSGANVLTF.